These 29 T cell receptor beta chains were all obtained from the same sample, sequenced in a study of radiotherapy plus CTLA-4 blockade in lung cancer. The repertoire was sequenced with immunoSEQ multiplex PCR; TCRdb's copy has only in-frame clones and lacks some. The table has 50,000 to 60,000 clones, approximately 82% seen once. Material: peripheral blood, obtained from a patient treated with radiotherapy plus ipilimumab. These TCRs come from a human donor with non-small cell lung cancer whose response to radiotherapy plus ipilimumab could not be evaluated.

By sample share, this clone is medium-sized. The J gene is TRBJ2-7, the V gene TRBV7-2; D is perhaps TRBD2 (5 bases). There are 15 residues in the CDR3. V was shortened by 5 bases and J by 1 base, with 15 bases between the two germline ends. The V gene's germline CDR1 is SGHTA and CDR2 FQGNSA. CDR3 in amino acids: CASSPQPGGSYEQYF. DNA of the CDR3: TGTGCCAGCAGCCCTCAACCCGGCGGGTCCTACGAGCAGTACTTC.

DNA of the CDR3: TGCGCCAGCAGCCAAGTCGGGGGATACACAGATACGCAGTATTTT. This encodes CASSQVGGYTDTQYF. The chain links TRBV4-3 to TRBJ2-3, with D perhaps TRBD2 (6 bases). Germline V gene data show CDR1 as LGHNA and CDR2 as YSLEER. Trimming took 1 base from V and 2 from J, leaving 10 bases between them. The CDR3 length is 15 residues.

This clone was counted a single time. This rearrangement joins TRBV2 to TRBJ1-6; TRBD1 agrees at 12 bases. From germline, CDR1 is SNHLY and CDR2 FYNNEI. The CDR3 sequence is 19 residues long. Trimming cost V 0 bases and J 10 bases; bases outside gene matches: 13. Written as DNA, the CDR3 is TGTGCCAGCAGTGAAGCGCTTTTCGGCCGGGACAGGGGGCAGTCACCCCTCCACTTT. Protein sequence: CASSEALFGRDRGQSPLHF.

The CDR3 is CASSLDGTPVDTQYF. CDR3 in DNA: TGTGCCAGCAGCTTGGACGGGACTCCTGTTGATACGCAGTATTTT. The genes are TRBV5-4 and TRBJ2-3, with D possibly matching TRBD2 (6 bases). V lost 0 bases to trimming and J lost 6 bases, with 14 bases between them. Germline V gene sequence: CDR1 SGHNT, CDR2 YYREEE (reference sequence). The CDR3 spans 15 residues.

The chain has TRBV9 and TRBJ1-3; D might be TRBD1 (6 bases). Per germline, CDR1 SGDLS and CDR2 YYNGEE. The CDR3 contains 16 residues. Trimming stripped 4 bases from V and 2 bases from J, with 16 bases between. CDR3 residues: CASSPSRDNPGNTIYF. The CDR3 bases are TGTGCCAGCAGCCCCAGTCGGGACAACCCTGGAAACACCATATATTTT.

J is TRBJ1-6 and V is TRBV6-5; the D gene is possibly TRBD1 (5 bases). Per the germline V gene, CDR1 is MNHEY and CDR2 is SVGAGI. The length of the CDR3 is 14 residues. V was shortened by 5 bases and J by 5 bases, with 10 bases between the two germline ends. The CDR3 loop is CASSPQGNNSPLHF. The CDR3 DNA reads TGTGCCAGCAGTCCCCAGGGAAATAATTCACCCCTCCACTTT.

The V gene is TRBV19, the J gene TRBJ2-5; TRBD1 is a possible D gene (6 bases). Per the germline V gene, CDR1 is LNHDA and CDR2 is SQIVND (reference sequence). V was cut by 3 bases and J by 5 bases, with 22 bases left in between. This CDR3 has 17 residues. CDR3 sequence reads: CASSMGVLQGVGETQYF. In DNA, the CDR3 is TGTGCCAGTAGTATGGGTGTTCTACAGGGAGTGGGGGAGACCCAGTACTTC.

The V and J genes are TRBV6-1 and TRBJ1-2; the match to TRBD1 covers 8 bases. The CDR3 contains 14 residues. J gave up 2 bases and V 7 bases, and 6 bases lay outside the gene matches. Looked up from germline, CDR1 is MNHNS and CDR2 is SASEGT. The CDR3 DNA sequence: TGTGCCAGCACCCAGGGGGCGCGAAACTATGGCTACACCTTC. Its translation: CASTQGARNYGYTF.

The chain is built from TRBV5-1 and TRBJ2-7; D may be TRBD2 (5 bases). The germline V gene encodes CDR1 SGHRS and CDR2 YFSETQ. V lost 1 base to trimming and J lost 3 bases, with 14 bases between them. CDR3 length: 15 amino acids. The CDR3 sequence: CASSLLGVSDYEQYF. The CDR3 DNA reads TGCGCCAGCAGCTTGCTCGGGGTATCGGACTACGAGCAGTACTTC. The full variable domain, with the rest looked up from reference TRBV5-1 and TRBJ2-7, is KAGVTQTPRYLIKTRGQQVTLSCSPISGHRSVSWYQQTPGQGLQFLFEYFSETQRNKGNFPGRFSGRQFSNSRSEMNVSTLELGDSALYLCASSLLGVSDYEQYFGPGTRLTVT.

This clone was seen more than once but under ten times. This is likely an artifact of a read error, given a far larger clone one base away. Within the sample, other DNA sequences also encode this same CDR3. DNA for the CDR3: TGTGCCAGCAGCCAAGGACTAGCGGAATACAATGAGCAGTTCTTC. Protein sequence: CASSQGLAEYNEQFF. The rearrangement links TRBV5-4 to TRBJ2-1, with TRBD2 matching 10 bases. The J segment lost 4 bases and the V segment lost 4 bases, leaving 5 bases of the junction unmatched. CDR1 and CDR2 from the germline V gene are SGHNT and YYREEE (reference sequence). CDR3 length: 15 amino acids.

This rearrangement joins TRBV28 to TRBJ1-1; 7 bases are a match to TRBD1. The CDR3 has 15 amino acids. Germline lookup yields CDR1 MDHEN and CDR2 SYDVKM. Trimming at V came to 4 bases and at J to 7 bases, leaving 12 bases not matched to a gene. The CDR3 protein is CASSSGQVGESEAFF. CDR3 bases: TGTGCCAGCAGTTCTGGACAGGTGGGTGAGAGTGAAGCTTTCTTT.

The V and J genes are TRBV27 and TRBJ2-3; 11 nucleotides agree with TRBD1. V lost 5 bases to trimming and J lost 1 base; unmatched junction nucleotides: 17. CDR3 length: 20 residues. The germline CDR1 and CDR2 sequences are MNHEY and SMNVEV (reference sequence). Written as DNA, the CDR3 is TGTGCCAGCAGTCCTCACGGCGGGACAGGGGGAAGTAGCGGCACAGATACGCAGTATTTT. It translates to CASSPHGGTGGSSGTDTQYF.

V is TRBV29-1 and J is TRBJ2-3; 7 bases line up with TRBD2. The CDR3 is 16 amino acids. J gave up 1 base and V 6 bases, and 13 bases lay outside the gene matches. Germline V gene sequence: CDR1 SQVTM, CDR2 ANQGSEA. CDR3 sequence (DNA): TGCAGCGTGACCTCTCTGGGAGGGGTCCGCACAGATACGCAGTATTTT. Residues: CSVTSLGGVRTDTQYF.

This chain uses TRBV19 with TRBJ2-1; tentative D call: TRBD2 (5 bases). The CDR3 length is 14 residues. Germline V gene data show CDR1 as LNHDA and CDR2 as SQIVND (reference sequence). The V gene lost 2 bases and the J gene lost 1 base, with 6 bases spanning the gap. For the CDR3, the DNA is TGTGCCAGTAGTATACGGACTTCCTACAATGAGCAGTTCTTC. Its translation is CASSIRTSYNEQFF.

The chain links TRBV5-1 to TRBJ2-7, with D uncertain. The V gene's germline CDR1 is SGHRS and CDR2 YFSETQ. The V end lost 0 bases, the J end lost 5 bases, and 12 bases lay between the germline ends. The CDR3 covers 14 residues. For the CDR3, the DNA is TGCGCCAGCAGCTTGGCCGCAGGTATCAACGAGCAGTACTTC. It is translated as CASSLAAGINEQYF.

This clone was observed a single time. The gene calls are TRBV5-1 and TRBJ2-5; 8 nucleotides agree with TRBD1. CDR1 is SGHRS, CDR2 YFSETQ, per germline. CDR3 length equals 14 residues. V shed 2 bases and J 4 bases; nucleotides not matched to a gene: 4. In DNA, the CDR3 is TGCGCCAGCAGCTTCGGACAGGGAAGAGAGACCCAGTACTTC. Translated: CASSFGQGRETQYF.

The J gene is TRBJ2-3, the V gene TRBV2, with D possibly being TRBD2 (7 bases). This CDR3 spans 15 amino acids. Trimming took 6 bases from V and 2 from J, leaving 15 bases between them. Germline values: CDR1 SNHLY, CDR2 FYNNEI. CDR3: CASRIRGGATDTQYF. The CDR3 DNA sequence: TGTGCCAGCAGGATTAGGGGGGGGGCCACAGATACGCAGTATTTT.

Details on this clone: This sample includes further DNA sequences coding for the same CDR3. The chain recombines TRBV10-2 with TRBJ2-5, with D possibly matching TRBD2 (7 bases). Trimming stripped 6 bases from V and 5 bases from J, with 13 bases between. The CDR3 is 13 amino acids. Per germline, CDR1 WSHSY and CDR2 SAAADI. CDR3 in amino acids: CASRPGGGETQYF. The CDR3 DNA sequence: TGCGCCAGCAGGCCGGGGGGCGGGGAGACCCAGTACTTC.

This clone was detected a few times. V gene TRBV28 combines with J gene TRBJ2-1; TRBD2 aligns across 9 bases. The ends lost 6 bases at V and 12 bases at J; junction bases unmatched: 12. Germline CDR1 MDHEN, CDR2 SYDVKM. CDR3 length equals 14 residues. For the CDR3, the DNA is TGTGCCAGCAGAGGTCCGGGACTAGCCCCAGGGCAGTTCTTC. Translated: CASRGPGLAPGQFF. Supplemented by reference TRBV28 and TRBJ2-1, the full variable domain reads DVKVTQSSRYLVKRTGEKVFLECVQDMDHENMFWYRQDPGLGLRLIYFSYDVKMKEKGDIPEGYSVSREKKERFSLILESASTNQTSMYLCASRGPGLAPGQFFGPGTRLTVL.

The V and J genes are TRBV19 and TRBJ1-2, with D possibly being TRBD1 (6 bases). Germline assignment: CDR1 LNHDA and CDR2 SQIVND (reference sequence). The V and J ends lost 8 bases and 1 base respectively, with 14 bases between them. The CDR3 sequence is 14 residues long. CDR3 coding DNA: TGTGCCAGTCTTGGGGGGGCGGGTAACTATGGCTACACCTTC. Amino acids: CASLGGAGNYGYTF.

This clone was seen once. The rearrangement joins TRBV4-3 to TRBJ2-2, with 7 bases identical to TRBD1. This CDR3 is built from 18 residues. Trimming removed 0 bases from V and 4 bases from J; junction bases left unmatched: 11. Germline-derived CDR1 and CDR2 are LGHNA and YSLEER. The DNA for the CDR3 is TGCGCCAGCAGCCAAGAGACCCGGACAGGAGACCTCACCGGGGAGCTGTTTTTT. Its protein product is CASSQETRTGDLTGELFF.

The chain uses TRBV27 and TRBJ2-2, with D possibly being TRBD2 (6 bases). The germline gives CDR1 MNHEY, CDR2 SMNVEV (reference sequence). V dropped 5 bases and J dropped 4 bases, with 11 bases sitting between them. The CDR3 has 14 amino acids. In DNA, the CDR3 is TGTGCCAGCAGTCACTCGACTAGCACCGGGGAGCTGTTTTTT. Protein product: CASSHSTSTGELFF.

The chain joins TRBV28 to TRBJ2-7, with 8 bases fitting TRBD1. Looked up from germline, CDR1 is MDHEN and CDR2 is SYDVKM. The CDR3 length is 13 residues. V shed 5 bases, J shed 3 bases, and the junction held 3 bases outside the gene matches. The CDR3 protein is CASSRDRSYEQYF. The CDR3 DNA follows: TGTGCCAGCAGTAGGGACAGGAGCTACGAGCAGTACTTC.

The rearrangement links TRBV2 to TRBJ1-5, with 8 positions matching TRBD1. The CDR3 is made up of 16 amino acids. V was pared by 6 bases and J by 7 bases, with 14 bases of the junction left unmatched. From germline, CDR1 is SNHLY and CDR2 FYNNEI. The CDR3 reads CASRSGRRGREQPQHF. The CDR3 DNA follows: TGTGCCAGCAGGAGTGGGCGCAGGGGGCGGGAACAGCCCCAGCATTTT.

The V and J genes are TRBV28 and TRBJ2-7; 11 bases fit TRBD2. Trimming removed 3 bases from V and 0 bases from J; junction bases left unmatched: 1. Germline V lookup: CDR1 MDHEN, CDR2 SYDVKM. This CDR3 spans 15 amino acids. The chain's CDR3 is CASSFGLAGSYEQYF. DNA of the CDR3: TGTGCCAGCAGTTTTGGACTAGCGGGCTCCTACGAGCAGTACTTC.

The DNA of the CDR3 is TGTGCCAGCAGCCGACTTCCTAGCGGGAGGGGGGGGACAGATACGCAGTATTTT. The encoded protein is CASSRLPSGRGGTDTQYF. This rearrangement joins TRBV7-2 to TRBJ2-3, with 12 bases aligning to TRBD2. The V segment lost 5 bases and the J segment 3 bases; nucleotides outside the gene matches: 12. The germline V gene encodes CDR1 SGHTA and CDR2 FQGNSA. The CDR3 runs to 18 residues.

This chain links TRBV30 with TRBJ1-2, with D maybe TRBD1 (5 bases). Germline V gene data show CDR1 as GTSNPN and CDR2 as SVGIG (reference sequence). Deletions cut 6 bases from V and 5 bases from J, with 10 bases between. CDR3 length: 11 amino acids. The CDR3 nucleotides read TGTGCCTGCAGGGTGGCGTATGGCTACACCTTC. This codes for CACRVAYGYTF.

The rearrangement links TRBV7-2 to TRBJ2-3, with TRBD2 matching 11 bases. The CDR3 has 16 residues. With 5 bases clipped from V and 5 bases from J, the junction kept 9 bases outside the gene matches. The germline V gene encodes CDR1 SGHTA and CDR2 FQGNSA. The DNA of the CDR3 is TGTGCCAGCAGCCCTTTAGCGGGAGGGGCTGGAGATACGCAGTATTTT. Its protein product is CASSPLAGGAGDTQYF.

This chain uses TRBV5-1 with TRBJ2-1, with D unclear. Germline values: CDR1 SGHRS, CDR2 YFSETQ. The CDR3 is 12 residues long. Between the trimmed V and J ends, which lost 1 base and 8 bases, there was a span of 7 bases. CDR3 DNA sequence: TGCGCCAGCAGCTTGCGCGAGGATGAGCAGTTCTTC. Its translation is CASSLREDEQFF.